A selection of T cell receptor beta chains follows, all from one sample in a study of blood T cell repertoires in COVID-19. The data were produced by immunoSEQ multiplex PCR, yet TCRdb's version contains in-frame clones alone and is incomplete. Of 200,000 or so clones listed, 84% were seen once; the top ten hold under 12%. Source material: peripheral blood. These receptors all come from a woman older than 75 with COVID-19, enrolled during active disease. Both conserved end residues are part of each CDR3. D genes are given only for firm matches. Not every row has a clone size; where given, it reads once, few, many or a size class.

>-|TRBD2|TRBJ2-1|TRBV2
TGTGCCAGCAGTGAAGCGGGAAAGCGGGGGCGGTACAATGAGCAGTTCTTC
CASSEAGKRGRYNEQFF
>-|-|TRBJ2-3|TRBV5-1
TGCGCCAGCAGCTTGGCGGGCGGGCCCCCCACAGATACGCAGTATTTT
CASSLAGGPPTDTQYF
>-|TRBD2|TRBJ2-5|TRBV3-1/TRBV3-2
TGTGCCAGCAGCCTTCGGACTAGCGGGGGACAAGAGACCCAGTACTTC
CASSLRTSGGQETQYF
>-|-|TRBJ1-1|TRBV19
TGTGCCAGTAGTAAGGGGAGACCCCTCGGGAGCACTGAAGCTTTCTTT
CASSKGRPLGSTEAFF
>-|TRBD2|TRBJ2-3|TRBV5-4
TGTGCCAGCAGCCCCTCCGGGGGGGTCACAGATACGCAGTATTTT
CASSPSGGVTDTQYF
>-|-|TRBJ1-2|TRBV7-9
TGTGCCAGCAGCTCTATATATGGCTACACCTTC
CASSSIYGYTF
>-|TRBD1|TRBJ1-3|TRBV2
TGTGCCAGCGGACTAACAGGGGTCGGAAACACCATATATTTT
CASGLTGVGNTIYF
>-|-|TRBJ1-1|TRBV6-5
TGTGCCAGCAGTCCCCTAATGACAGGGAACACTGAAGCTTTCTTT
CASSPLMTGNTEAFF
>-|TRBD1|TRBJ2-7|TRBV27
TGTGCCAGCAGCCCCCGGGACAGCCGTCCTCTCGAGCAGTACTTC
CASSPRDSRPLEQYF
>-|-|TRBJ1-5|TRBV6-1
TGTGCCAGCAGTGAAAATGCAGGGTGGGCCAATCAGCCCCAGCATTTT
CASSENAGWANQPQHF
>-|-|TRBJ1-3|TRBV9
TGTGCCAGCAGCCAGTCGGGAGGGAATGGAAACACCATATATTTT
CASSQSGGNGNTIYF
>-|-|TRBJ2-2|TRBV3-1/TRBV3-2
TGTGCCAGCAGCCCGCCCTGGGGGCAGTCGAACACCGGGGAGCTGTTTTTT
CASSPPWGQSNTGELFF
>-|-|TRBJ1-2|TRBV28
TGTGCCAGCAGCCAGGGCTATGGCTACACCTTC
CASSQGYGYTF
>-|TRBD2|TRBJ2-3|TRBV7-3
TGTGCCAGCAGCTCGGGGGGGCCAAATACGCAGTATTTT
CASSSGGPNTQYF
>-|-|TRBJ1-1|TRBV6-5
TGTGCCACCAGAGACAGACTGAACACTGAAGCTTTCTTT
CATRDRLNTEAFF
>-|-|TRBJ2-2|TRBV14
TGTGCCAGCAGCCAAGATCTAGGGGCGACCGGGGAGCTGTTTTTT
CASSQDLGATGELFF
>once|-|TRBJ2-5|TRBV5-1
TGCGCCACCTCACAACCCGGGATACAAGAGACCCAGTACTTC
CATSQPGIQETQYF
>-|-|TRBJ1-5|TRBV2
TGTGCCAGCAGTAACCAACGGGTCTCCAATCAGCCCCAGCATTTT
CASSNQRVSNQPQHF
>-|TRBD1|TRBJ1-4|TRBV5-1
TGCGCCAGCAGATTCACAGGGGCAACTAATGAAAAACTGTTTTTT
CASRFTGATNEKLFF
>-|-|TRBJ1-4|TRBV5-4
TGTGCCAGCAGCTCCCGGGGGGAAAATGAAAAACTGTTTTTT
CASSSRGENEKLFF
>-|TRBD1|TRBJ1-1|TRBV7-2
TGTGCCAGCAGCCCAGGACAGGGCTGGCCTGAAGCTTTCTTT
CASSPGQGWPEAFF
>once|TRBD1|TRBJ2-4|TRBV19
TGTGCCAGTACTACGACAGGGTTGGGGACCAAAAACATTCAGTACTTC
CASTTTGLGTKNIQYF
>few|TRBD1|TRBJ2-7|TRBV7-2
TGTGCCAGCAGCTCCTCCGGACAGGGGTCCGAGCAGTACTTC
CASSSSGQGSEQYF
>-|TRBD1|TRBJ1-1|TRBV28
TGTGCCAGCAGTTCCTCCGGGACAGGGAGAGCTGAAGCTTTCTTT
CASSSSGTGRAEAFF
>-|-|TRBJ1-1|TRBV19
TGTGCCAGTAGTATGACAGATAACACTGAAGCTTTCTTT
CASSMTDNTEAFF
>-|-|TRBJ1-4|TRBV2
TGTGCCAGCACCCCCGGCGGAAAGGGGCTGTTTTTT
CASTPGGKGLFF
>-|-|TRBJ2-7|TRBV9
TGTGCCAGCAGCACAGGGACCTCCTACGAGCAGTACTTC
CASSTGTSYEQYF
>-|-|TRBJ1-2|TRBV3-1/TRBV3-2
TGTGCCAGCAGCCAAGACAGGCTATTCTATGGCTACACCTTC
CASSQDRLFYGYTF
>-|-|TRBJ1-6|TRBV28
TGTGCCAGCAGTCAAGGGGTGAAGTATTCACCCCTCCACTTT
CASSQGVKYSPLHF